Shown below are 24 T cell receptor beta chains from a single sample sequenced in a study of T cell repertoires in cytomegalovirus infection. TCRdb reanalysed the reads using MiXCR and keeps one entry per CDR3 protein. Of about 920,000 distinct CDR3 sequences in the sample, around 32% were seen once. Antigens for these TCRs are unknown. The starting material was cultured CD8+ T cells from PBMCs, obtained from culture after CMV antigen stimulation. These receptors came from a human donor in good health (CMV status not recorded). Some clones in this sample may be carry-over from other donors' samples.

Many counts were recorded for this clonotype. The J gene is TRBJ2-7, the V gene TRBV7-6; no reliable D call. Germline CDR1 SGHVS, CDR2 FNYEAQ. The CDR3 is 13 residues long. Trimming cost V 5 bases and J 7 bases, with 15 bases left between them. CDR3 amino acids: CASSARPGVEQYV. The CDR3 DNA reads as TGTGCCAGCAGCGCTCGACCCGGAGTAGAGCAGTACGTC.

The chain links TRBV7-6 to TRBJ2-6; perhaps TRBD2 as D (6 bases). The germline CDR1 and CDR2 sequences are SGHVS and FNYEAQ. V was pared by 1 base and J by 3 bases, with 13 bases between. This CDR3 spans 17 amino acids. CDR3 DNA sequence: TGTGCCAGCAGCTTAGTAAGGAGGGTTAGTGGGGCCAACGTCCTGACTTTC. Its translation: CASSLVRRVSGANVLTF.

The chain carries TRBV28 and TRBJ1-1; D not certain. V was shortened by 5 bases and J by 2 bases, with 21 bases between the two germline ends. This CDR3 contains 17 residues. Germline values: CDR1 MDHEN, CDR2 SYDVKM. CDR3 sequence reads: CASSSFGPILGNTEAFF. CDR3 in DNA: TGTGCCAGCAGTAGTTTTGGACCGATACTGGGCAACACTGAAGCTTTCTTT.

This clonotype occurred a few times. The chain has TRBV9 and TRBJ1-5; 7 positions agree with TRBD1. Germline V gene data show CDR1 as SGDLS and CDR2 as YYNGEE. The CDR3 is 15 residues long. V was pared by 3 bases and J by 5 bases, with 8 bases of the junction left unmatched. The chain's CDR3 is CASSETGVNHQPQHF. DNA for the CDR3: TGTGCCAGCAGCGAAACAGGGGTCAATCATCAGCCCCAGCATTTT.

This clonotype was detected only a few times. This chain uses TRBV28 with TRBJ2-2, with D tentatively TRBD1 or TRBD2 (5 bases each). The V end lost 6 bases, the J end lost 7 bases, and 12 bases lay between the germline ends. Germline CDR1 reads MDHEN; CDR2 reads SYDVKM. The CDR3 is 13 residues long. The CDR3 nucleotides are TGTGCCAGCAGGCTCGCTGGGGGCGGGGAGCTGTTTTTT. This encodes CASRLAGGGELFF.

This chain connects TRBV7-9 to TRBJ2-1; D may correspond to TRBD1 or TRBD2 (5 bases each). The V gene's germline CDR1 is SEHNR and CDR2 FQNEAQ (reference sequence). Trimming left V 4 bases short and J 0 bases short, with 16 bases between. This CDR3 spans 17 amino acids. The CDR3 protein is CASSSTGLWNSYNEQFF. The CDR3 coding sequence is TGTGCCAGCAGCTCAACGGGGCTATGGAACTCCTACAATGAGCAGTTCTTC. The full variable domain, in which reference TRBV7-9 and TRBJ2-1 provide the parts outside the CDR3, is DTGVSQNPRHKITKRGQNVTFRCDPISEHNRLYWYRQTLGQGPEFLTYFQNEAQLEKSRLLSDRFSAERPKGSFSTLEIQRTEQGDSAMYLCASSSTGLWNSYNEQFFGPGTRLTVL.

Many counts were recorded for this clonotype. The chain links TRBV11-1 to TRBJ2-5, with 12 bases aligning to TRBD2. Germline CDR1 SGHAT, CDR2 FQDESV (reference sequence). This CDR3 contains 18 residues. V lost 5 bases to trimming and J lost 3 bases; unmatched junction nucleotides: 13. DNA of the CDR3: TGTGCCAGCAGCCCGGGACTAGCGGGCGCATACGTAGAAGAGACCCAGTACTTC. As protein: CASSPGLAGAYVEETQYF.

The genes are TRBV6-2 or TRBV6-3 and TRBJ1-6; TRBD1 might be the D (6 bases). The CDR3 has 15 amino acids. The germline V gene encodes CDR1 MNHEY and CDR2 SVGEGT. Trimming cost V 2 bases and J 9 bases, with 14 bases left between them. DNA for the CDR3: TGTGCCAGCAGTTACCCGGACAGCGTCGCTTCACCCCTCCACTTT. Its protein product is CASSYPDSVASPLHF.

The rearrangement uses TRBV7-8 and TRBJ2-1; D may be TRBD1 (5 bases). The CDR3 is made up of 12 amino acids. V was trimmed by 2 bases and J by 8 bases, leaving 7 bases between them. Germline lookup yields CDR1 SGHVS and CDR2 FQNEAQ. CDR3 in DNA: TGTGCCAGCAGCTTAATAGGGGATGAGCAGTTCTTC. This translates into CASSLIGDEQFF.

The chain is built from TRBV27 and TRBJ2-7, with D possibly being TRBD1 or TRBD2 (6 bases each). V lost 5 bases and J 1 base, leaving 15 bases between the germline ends. The CDR3 runs 15 residues. From germline, CDR1 is MNHEY and CDR2 SMNVEV (reference sequence). The CDR3 DNA reads TGTGCCAGCAGTGCCCGAGGGGGGATGTCCTACGAGCAGTACGTC. It codes for CASSARGGMSYEQYV.

The V call is TRBV28, the J call TRBJ1-5; 9 bases are a match to TRBD1. Germline V gives CDR1 MDHEN, CDR2 SYDVKM. The CDR3 totals 14 residues. Trimming at V came to 6 bases and at J to 6 bases, leaving 6 bases not matched to a gene. CDR3 nucleotide sequence: TGTGCCAGCAGGGACAGGGGAATCGGTCAGCCCCAGCATTTT. It yields the protein CASRDRGIGQPQHF.

The CDR3: CASSPQRRGQPQHF. CDR3 bases: TGTGCCAGCAGCCCCCAGCGTCGGGGACAGCCCCAGCATTTT. The chain uses TRBV7-6 and TRBJ1-5; D is unclear. CDR1 and CDR2 from the germline V gene are SGHVS and FNYEAQ. With 5 bases removed from V and 7 bases from J, the gap between germline ends came to 15 bases. This CDR3 has 14 residues.

This clonotype was detected a few times. The chain uses TRBV7-6 and TRBJ2-3, with 9 bases aligning to TRBD1. The CDR3 covers 16 residues. V shed 3 bases and J 3 bases; nucleotides not matched to a gene: 7. The germline V gene encodes CDR1 SGHVS and CDR2 FNYEAQ. The DNA for the CDR3 is TGTGCCAGCAGCTTCCGACAGGGGGGAGATACAGATACGCAGTATTTT. Residues: CASSFRQGGDTDTQYF. The full variable domain, with the rest looked up from reference TRBV7-6 and TRBJ2-3, is GAGVSQSPRYKVTKRGQDVALRCDPISGHVSLYWYRQALGQGPEFLTYFNYEAQQDKSGLPNDRFSAERPEGSISTLTIQRTEQRDSAMYRCASSFRQGGDTDTQYFGPGTRLTVL.

The V call is TRBV12-5, the J call TRBJ2-1, with D perhaps TRBD1 or TRBD2 (7 bases each). Trimming pared 3 bases from V and 2 bases from J, leaving 14 bases between. Per the germline V gene, CDR1 is LGHNT and CDR2 is FRNRAP. The CDR3 contains 16 residues. Here the CDR3 reads CASGFSGQGAYNEQFF. The CDR3 DNA reads TGTGCTAGTGGTTTTAGCGGGCAGGGGGCCTACAATGAGCAGTTCTTC.

This clonotype has only a few counts. This chain connects TRBV6-5 to TRBJ1-2; D perhaps matches TRBD1 (6 bases). This CDR3 has 14 amino acids. Looked up from germline, CDR1 is MNHEY and CDR2 is SVGAGI. V lost 5 bases and J lost 3, with 13 bases in between. This CDR3 is CASSDWEGDYGYTF. The DNA of the CDR3 is TGTGCCAGCAGTGACTGGGAGGGGGACTATGGCTACACCTTC.

The chain carries TRBV19 and TRBJ2-2; TRBD1 aligns across 7 bases. There are 14 residues in the CDR3. The V segment lost 1 base and the J segment 6 bases; nucleotides outside the gene matches: 2. Germline V gene sequence: CDR1 LNHDA, CDR2 SQIVND (reference sequence). The DNA for the CDR3 is TGTGCCAGTAGTATAGCAGGGACAGCCGGGGAGCTGTTTTTT. Its protein product is CASSIAGTAGELFF.

This clonotype was observed at least ten times. This chain connects TRBV4-1 to TRBJ2-3; TRBD1 might be the D (5 bases). Trimming stripped 0 bases from V and 4 bases from J, with 11 bases between. Germline CDR1 is MGHRA and CDR2 is YSYEKL. This CDR3 spans 15 amino acids. The CDR3 DNA reads TGCGCCAGCAGCCAAGAGTCGGACATTTCAGATACGCAGTATTTT. This sequence encodes CASSQESDISDTQYF.

This clonotype was seen only a few times. The genes are TRBV10-2 and TRBJ2-7; TRBD2 matches 8 bases. Trimming at V came to 3 bases and at J to 0 bases, leaving 7 bases not matched to a gene. The germline gives CDR1 WSHSY, CDR2 SAAADI. This CDR3 is built from 16 residues. DNA of the CDR3: TGCGCCAGCAGTGATCCATTCGGGGGGGACTCCTACGAGCAGTACTTC. Its translation: CASSDPFGGDSYEQYF.

The CDR3 DNA is TGTGCCAGCAGAGGACGGGCCAATCAGCCCCAGCATTTT. Translated: CASRGRANQPQHF. The rearrangement uses TRBV6-1 and TRBJ1-5; D is unclear. The V gene lost 6 bases and the J gene lost 3 bases, with 9 bases spanning the gap. Germline values: CDR1 MNHNS, CDR2 SASEGT. CDR3 length: 13 amino acids.

This clonotype was observed many times. V and J are TRBV7-6 and TRBJ2-5; D is ambiguous. This CDR3 contains 15 residues. Germline assignment: CDR1 SGHVS and CDR2 FNYEAQ. V was cut by 5 bases and J by 2 bases, with 15 bases left in between. CDR3 in amino acids: CASSPLGDRQETQYF. In DNA, the CDR3 is TGTGCCAGCAGCCCCCTTGGGGATCGGCAAGAGACCCAGTACTTC.

The chain links TRBV5-1 to TRBJ1-1, with 7 nucleotides matching TRBD1. Germline assignment: CDR1 SGHRS and CDR2 YFSETQ. V was clipped by 2 bases and J by 2 bases; unmatched bases: 15. This CDR3 is 18 amino acids long. The CDR3 loop reads CASSFGRQGRAFNTEAFF. CDR3 nucleotide sequence: TGCGCCAGCAGCTTCGGTCGACAGGGAAGGGCCTTTAACACTGAAGCTTTCTTT.

This clonotype was seen once. The chain couples TRBV19 to TRBJ2-5; no reliable D call. This CDR3 is built from 12 residues. Germline V gives CDR1 LNHDA, CDR2 SQIVND (reference sequence). The ends were cut back, 7 bases at V and 7 bases at J, with 13 bases in the middle. The CDR3 nucleotides are TGTGCCAGTATTGAGACCCCGGGGACCCAGTACTTC. It codes for CASIETPGTQYF.

In this sample, this clonotype turned up a few times. This rearrangement joins TRBV6-2 or TRBV6-3 to TRBJ2-1; 10 bases are shared with TRBD2. Looked up from germline, CDR1 is MNHEY and CDR2 is SVGEGT. With 6 bases clipped from V and 3 bases from J, the junction kept 14 bases outside the gene matches. The CDR3 consists of 18 residues. CDR3 DNA: TGTGCCAGCAGCCCCCGGATAGCGGGGGGCAAGATCTACAATGAGCAGTTCTTC. This sequence encodes CASSPRIAGGKIYNEQFF.

The V call is TRBV11-2, the J call TRBJ2-3, with TRBD1 matching over 8 bases. CDR1 is SGHAT, CDR2 FQNNGV, per germline. The CDR3 extends over 16 amino acids. The junction had 11 bases not matched to a gene; V was cut back by 5 bases and J by 4 bases. The CDR3 bases are TGTGCCAGCAGCCTAGGGACAGGCGAATGGGCAGATACGCAGTATTTT. This codes for CASSLGTGEWADTQYF.